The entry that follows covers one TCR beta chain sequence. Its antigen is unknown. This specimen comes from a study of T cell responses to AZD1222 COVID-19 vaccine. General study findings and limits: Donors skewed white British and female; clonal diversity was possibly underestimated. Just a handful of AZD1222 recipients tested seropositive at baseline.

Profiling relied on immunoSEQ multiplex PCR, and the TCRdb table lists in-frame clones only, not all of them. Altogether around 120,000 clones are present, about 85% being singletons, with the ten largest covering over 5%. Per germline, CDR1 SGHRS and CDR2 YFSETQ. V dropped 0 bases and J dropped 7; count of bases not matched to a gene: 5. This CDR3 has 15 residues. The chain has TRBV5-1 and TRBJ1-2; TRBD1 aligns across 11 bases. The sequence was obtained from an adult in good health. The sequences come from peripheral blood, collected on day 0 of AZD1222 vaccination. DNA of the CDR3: TGCGCCAGCAGCTTGGCCGAAGGGACAGGGGGTGGCTACACCTTC. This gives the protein CASSLAEGTGGGYTF.